One sample yielded the 19 T cell receptor beta chains listed below, sequenced in a study of CD4 T cell repertoires in COVID-19. Assay: immunoSEQ multiplex PCR; the TCRdb copy retains only in-frame clones and omits some. The sample contains 20,000 to 30,000 clones, approximately 93% of which appear only once. These memory T cells were uncultured and sequenced directly after ex vivo isolation. The sample in question was circulating follicular helper CD4+ T cells (cTfh) from blood, obtained before the COVID-19 pandemic. These receptors were collected from a human donor who had COVID-19.

This sequence joins TRBV7-8 and TRBJ2-2; 9 bases are a match to TRBD1. The trim removed 1 base at V and 6 bases at J, leaving 9 bases unmatched. CDR1 and CDR2 (germline): SGHVS, FQNEAQ. The CDR3 sequence is 17 residues long. The CDR3: CASSLEQGAGRAGELFF. The CDR3 DNA is TGTGCCAGCAGCTTAGAACAGGGGGCGGGTCGGGCCGGGGAGCTGTTTTTT.

The chain's CDR3 is CASRPGLASREQFF. The CDR3 DNA reads as TGTGCCAGCAGGCCGGGACTAGCGTCTCGTGAGCAGTTCTTC. The J gene is TRBJ2-1, the V gene TRBV6-5; 10 bases line up with TRBD2. There are 14 residues in the CDR3. Trimming removed 6 bases from V and 9 bases from J; junction bases left unmatched: 8. The germline gives CDR1 MNHEY, CDR2 SVGAGI.

For this clone: Mismatch with germline at one junction end may stem from a read error. V usage is TRBV6-5 and J usage is TRBJ1-6, with D possibly TRBD1 on 5 matching bases. Germline V gene data show CDR1 as MNHEY and CDR2 as SVGAGI. The CDR3 has 14 residues. In nucleotides, the CDR3 is TGTGCCAGCAGACGACGGGACTCGGGGTCACCCCCCCACTTT. It translates to CASRRRDSGSPPHF.

This chain links TRBV7-3 with TRBJ1-5; D possibly corresponds to TRBD1 (5 bases). Trimming left V 8 bases short and J 2 bases short, with 16 bases between. The germline gives CDR1 SGHTA, CDR2 FQGTGA. The CDR3 runs to 15 residues. CDR3 protein: CASFAGLGGNQPQHF. As DNA, the CDR3 is TGTGCCAGCTTCGCGGGGCTCGGGGGCAATCAGCCCCAGCATTTT.

The rearrangement uses TRBV7-8 and TRBJ1-3; D gene unclear. CDR3 length: 16 residues. V was clipped by 2 bases and J by 2 bases, with 13 bases between them. CDR1 is SGHVS, CDR2 FQNEAQ, per germline. The CDR3 coding sequence is TGTGCCAGCAGCTTATCGCTGGGAGCGACTGGAAACACCATATATTTT. It specifies CASSLSLGATGNTIYF.

The rearrangement joins TRBV2 to TRBJ1-2, with TRBD1 as a possible D gene (6 bases). With 5 bases removed from V and 7 bases from J, the gap between germline ends came to 14 bases. The length of the CDR3 is 13 residues. CDR1 SNHLY and CDR2 FYNNEI come from the germline V gene. This CDR3 reads CASSTPDSIGYTF. The CDR3 nucleotides are TGTGCCAGCAGTACCCCGGACAGTATTGGCTACACCTTC.

The V gene is TRBV15, the J gene TRBJ2-7, with 7 bases matching TRBD1. Trimming took 1 base from V and 2 from J; bases not matched to a gene: 5. Germline V gene lookup returns CDR1 LNHNV and CDR2 YYDKDF (reference sequence). There are 15 residues in the CDR3. The CDR3 here is CATSRVETGTYEQYF. In DNA form, the CDR3 reads TGTGCCACCAGCAGAGTAGAGACAGGGACCTACGAGCAGTACTTC.

This sequence joins TRBV7-7 and TRBJ1-6; 8 nucleotides agree with TRBD1. CDR3 size: 16 residues. J was trimmed by 8 bases and V by 5 bases; bases with no gene match: 11. Germline V gene sequence: CDR1 SSHAT, CDR2 FNYEAQ (reference sequence). The DNA of the CDR3 is TGTGCCAGCAGCCGGGACAGGCGGGAAATCGATTCACCCCTCCACTTT. Its protein is CASSRDRREIDSPLHF.

The rearrangement uses TRBV28 and TRBJ1-1; the D gene is possibly TRBD1 (6 bases). Germline CDR1 and CDR2: MDHEN and SYDVKM. The V end lost 8 bases, the J end lost 5 bases, and 18 bases lay between the germline ends. The CDR3 totals 14 residues. CDR3 sequence: CASLPQGRGTEAFF. The CDR3 DNA reads TGTGCCAGCCTACCACAGGGAAGAGGGACTGAAGCTTTCTTT.

The CDR3 sequence: CASSLLQIQETQYF. DNA of the CDR3: TGTGCCAGCAGCTTACTCCAGATACAAGAGACCCAGTACTTC. The chain joins TRBV7-2 to TRBJ2-5; D uncertain. Trimming shortened V by 2 bases and J by 2 bases, and 9 bases separated the two germline ends. The CDR3 contains 14 residues. Looked up from germline, CDR1 is SGHTA and CDR2 is FQGNSA.

This chain connects TRBV18 to TRBJ2-1; 7 nucleotides match TRBD2. Unmatched junction bases numbered 2, after V lost 0 bases and J lost 0 bases. From germline, CDR1 is KGHSH and CDR2 LQKENI. CDR3 size: 16 residues. For the CDR3, the DNA is TGTGCCAGCTCACCACCGGGGGGGGGCTCCTACAATGAGCAGTTCTTC. Its protein is CASSPPGGGSYNEQFF.

The gene calls are TRBV19 and TRBJ1-6, with TRBD1 identical over 8 bases. Losses at the gene ends were 4 bases for V and 9 bases for J; bases not matched to a gene: 8. The CDR3 length is 15 residues. Germline CDR1 reads LNHDA; CDR2 reads SQIVND (reference sequence). The CDR3 region has the DNA TGTGCCAGTAGTAACGCAGGGGGCGACGGTTCACCCCTCCACTTT. It encodes CASSNAGGDGSPLHF.

V gene TRBV29-1 combines with J gene TRBJ1-1; maybe TRBD1 (5 bases). V lost 7 bases, J lost 5 bases, and 14 bases lay in between. CDR1 SQVTM and CDR2 ANQGSEA come from the germline V gene. The CDR3 has 12 residues. CDR3: CSAGTGGTEAFF. The CDR3 DNA sequence: TGCAGCGCGGGGACGGGGGGAACTGAAGCTTTCTTT.

This chain joins TRBV9 and TRBJ1-6, with D perhaps TRBD1 (5 bases). The V gene lost 2 bases and the J gene lost 7 bases, with 10 bases spanning the gap. This CDR3 has 14 residues. Germline assignment: CDR1 SGDLS and CDR2 YYNGEE. The CDR3 is CASSVRGENSPLHF. The CDR3 region has the DNA TGTGCCAGCAGCGTCCGGGGGGAAAATTCACCCCTCCACTTT.

V usage is TRBV19 and J usage is TRBJ2-5; 7 bases are a match to TRBD1. The length of the CDR3 is 14 residues. CDR1 is LNHDA, CDR2 SQIVND, per germline (reference sequence). The V and J ends lost 3 bases and 5 bases, in that order; junction bases with no gene match: 6. DNA for the CDR3: TGTGCCAGTAGTATGACAGGGCACGAGGAGACCCAGTACTTC. Protein sequence: CASSMTGHEETQYF.

The chain joins TRBV5-6 to TRBJ2-7; TRBD1 matches 7 bases. The CDR3 extends over 15 amino acids. In germline, CDR1 is SGHDT, CDR2 YYEEEE. J lost 2 bases, V lost 4 bases, and 9 bases had no gene match. CDR3 residues: CASSRAPGQTYEQYF. The CDR3 coding sequence is TGTGCCAGCAGCCGAGCCCCGGGACAGACCTACGAGCAGTACTTC. Full variable domain (outside the CDR3, taken from reference TRBV5-6 and TRBJ2-7): DAGVTQSPTHLIKTRGQQVTLRCSPKSGHDTVSWYQQALGQGPQFIFQYYEEEERQRGNFPDRFSGHQFPNYSSELNVNALLLGDSALYLCASSRAPGQTYEQYFGPGTRLTVT.

The J gene is TRBJ1-1, the V gene TRBV4-1; D is uncertain. V lost 2 bases to trimming and J lost 8 bases, with 9 bases between them. This CDR3 comprises 12 residues. The germline V gene has CDR1 MGHRA and CDR2 YSYEKL. In nucleotides, the CDR3 is TGCGCCAGCAGCCAAACCCGCGCAGAAGCTTTCTTT. This codes for CASSQTRAEAFF.

This chain joins TRBV9 and TRBJ1-3, with a weak D call TRBD1 (6 bases). The CDR3 has 17 residues. The V gene's germline CDR1 is SGDLS and CDR2 YYNGEE. With 4 bases removed from V and 10 bases from J, the gap between germline ends came to 27 bases. CDR3 sequence reads: CASSPTTPGTPLWTIYF. As DNA, the CDR3 is TGTGCCAGCAGCCCAACCACCCCCGGGACACCTCTTTGGACCATATATTTT.

The J gene is TRBJ1-4, the V gene TRBV6-5; TRBD1 agrees at 12 bases. This CDR3 spans 15 amino acids. V gave up 6 bases and J gave up 5 bases; unmatched junction bases: 4. Germline values: CDR1 MNHEY, CDR2 SVGAGI. The DNA for the CDR3 is TGTGCCAGCAGAACCGGGACAGGGGGCAATGAAAAACTGTTTTTT. Translating gives CASRTGTGGNEKLFF.